There are a few counts of the clone carrying this T cell receptor beta chain. One entry per CDR3 protein, called by TCRdb with MiXCR from the 5' RACE reads. This sample has 650,000 to 750,000 distinct CDR3 sequences, with less than 25% found just once. CDR3 length: 14 amino acids. V was pared by 8 bases and J by 5 bases, with 8 bases of the junction left unmatched. Germline loops: CDR1 LGHDT, CDR2 YNNKEL (reference sequence). This sample was included in a study of identical twins. This sample also belongs to another study, concerning T cells expressing NK-cell markers.

Material for sequencing was PBMCs. This chain connects TRBV3-1 to TRBJ2-1, with 8 positions matching TRBD1. This TCR was sampled from a woman aged 18-29 years in good health. The CDR3 sequence is CASSADRVNNEQFF. The CDR3 coding sequence is TGTGCCAGCTCCGCGGACAGGGTTAACAATGAGCAGTTCTTC.